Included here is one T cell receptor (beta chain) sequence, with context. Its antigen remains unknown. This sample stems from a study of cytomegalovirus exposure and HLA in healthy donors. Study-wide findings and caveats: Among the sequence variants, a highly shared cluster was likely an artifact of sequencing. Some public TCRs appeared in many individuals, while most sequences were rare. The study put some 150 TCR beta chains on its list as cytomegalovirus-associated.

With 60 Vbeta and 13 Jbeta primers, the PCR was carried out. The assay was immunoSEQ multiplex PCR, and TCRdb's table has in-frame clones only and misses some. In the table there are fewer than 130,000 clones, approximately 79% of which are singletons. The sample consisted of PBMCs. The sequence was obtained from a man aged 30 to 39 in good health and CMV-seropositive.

The CDR3 here is CASSLPLGPELYGYTF. The CDR3 DNA reads as TGTGCCAGCAGCTTACCCCTTGGTCCCGAGCTCTATGGCTACACCTTC. The chain couples TRBV7-9 to TRBJ1-2, with D unresolved. Trimming pared 2 bases from V and 4 bases from J, leaving 17 bases between. The CDR3 totals 16 residues. Germline CDR1 and CDR2: SEHNR and FQNEAQ (reference sequence).